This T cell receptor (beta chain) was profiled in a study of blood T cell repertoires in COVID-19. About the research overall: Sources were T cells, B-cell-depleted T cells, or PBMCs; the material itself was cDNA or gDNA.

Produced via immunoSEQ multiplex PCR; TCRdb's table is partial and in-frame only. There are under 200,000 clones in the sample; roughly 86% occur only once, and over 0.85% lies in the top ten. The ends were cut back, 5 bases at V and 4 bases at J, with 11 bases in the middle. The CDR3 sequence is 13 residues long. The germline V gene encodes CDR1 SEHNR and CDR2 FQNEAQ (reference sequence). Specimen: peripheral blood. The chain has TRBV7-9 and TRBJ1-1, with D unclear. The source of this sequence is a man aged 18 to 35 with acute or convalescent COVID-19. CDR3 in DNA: TGTGCCAGCAGCCCCAAGGGAGCCACTGAAGCTTTCTTT. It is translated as CASSPKGATEAFF.